Listed below are T cell receptor beta chains from one sample, sequenced in a study of blood T cell repertoires in COVID-19. Here immunoSEQ multiplex PCR was the method, and the copy in TCRdb shows in-frame clones only, minus some. This table holds about 170,000 clones, approximately 82% found once. The sample taken for sequencing was peripheral blood. These receptors were collected from a woman aged 40 to 49 with COVID-19, enrolled during active disease. The CDR3 runs from the conserved cysteine through the conserved F or W. The D gene is left open where the match is weak. Where a row states a size, it is once, few, many or the class of an expanded clone; other rows omit it.

D gene,V gene,J gene,clone size,CDR3 length,CDR3 DNA,CDR3 protein
TRBD2,TRBV27,TRBJ2-1,NA,16,TGTGCCAGCAGTTACCCCAGCGGGGTCTCCTACAATGAGCAGTTCTTC,CASSYPSGVSYNEQFF
TRBD1,TRBV6-4,TRBJ1-2,NA,13,TGTGCCAGCAGCGCTGGACAGGGCTATGGCTACACCTTC,CASSAGQGYGYTF
TRBD1,TRBV30,TRBJ2-5,NA,13,TGTGCCTGCAGGGGGATTAGCTTGGAGACCCAGTACTTC,CACRGISLETQYF
NA,TRBV6-5,TRBJ2-5,NA,11,TGTGCCAGCAGGGCTAGGGGCTTCGGGTACTTC,CASRARGFGYF
TRBD2,TRBV4-2,TRBJ2-3,many,16,TGTGCCAGCACGCGCGATCGGGAGGGGGGCTCAGATACGCAGTATTTT,CASTRDREGGSDTQYF
NA,TRBV6-1,TRBJ2-7,NA,14,TGTGCCAGCAGTGAAGATAGGGGTGTCTACGAGCAGTACTTC,CASSEDRGVYEQYF
TRBD1,TRBV7-6,TRBJ2-1,NA,16,TGTGCCAGCAGCTTGGGACAGGGGGATTTCTACAATGAGCAGTTCTTC,CASSLGQGDFYNEQFF
NA,TRBV30,TRBJ2-5,NA,15,TGTGCCTGGAATCGGGGTATCGGGGTCCAAGAGACCCAGTACTTC,CAWNRGIGVQETQYF
TRBD2,TRBV30,TRBJ2-3,NA,15,TGTGCCTGGAGTGATAGCGGGAGGAGCACAGATACGCAGTATTTT,CAWSDSGRSTDTQYF
TRBD2,TRBV9,TRBJ2-7,NA,14,TGTGCCAGCAGCGTGACTAGCGGGACGGGCGAGCAGTACTTC,CASSVTSGTGEQYF
NA,TRBV6-5,TRBJ1-4,NA,13,TGTGCCAGCAGTCGTTCCCGGGTAGGAAAACTGTTTTTT,CASSRSRVGKLFF
TRBD1,TRBV14,TRBJ1-1,NA,14,TGTGCCAGCAGCGCCAAGACAGGGGGCACTGAAGCTTTCTTT,CASSAKTGGTEAFF
NA,TRBV28,TRBJ1-2,NA,13,TGTGCCAGCAGTTTGGGGACTGTCTATGGCTACACCTTC,CASSLGTVYGYTF
NA,TRBV15,TRBJ1-4,NA,15,TGTGCCACCAGCAGAGATGCGGGGGCTAATGAAAAACTGTTTTTT,CATSRDAGANEKLFF
NA,TRBV24-1,TRBJ1-4,NA,13,TGTGCCACCAGTGATATCGGGAATGAAAAACTGTTTTTT,CATSDIGNEKLFF
NA,TRBV2,TRBJ1-2,NA,15,TGTGCCAGCAGCGCGGGCCGTACGACTAACTATGGCTACACCTTC,CASSAGRTTNYGYTF
TRBD1,TRBV14,TRBJ1-1,NA,17,TGTGCCAGCAGCCAATTGAGGGGGCGCCTAACGGTGGCTGAAGCTTTCTTT,CASSQLRGRLTVAEAFF